Sequencing of this TCR beta chain was carried out in a study of T cells in Graves' hyperthyroidism and ophthalmopathy. Over 8 ml fresh peripheral blood yielded the PBMCs. TCR beta CDR3 region amplification was performed from RNA transcripts. Carried out on the TCR CDR3, a first-round RT-PCR used the HTBI primer set. TCRdb recomputed calls from the multiplex PCR reads with MiXCR, one row per CDR3 protein. Here the sample spans approximately 300,000 distinct CDR3 sequences, approximately 15% being singletons. The CDR3 covers 12 residues. The V gene's germline CDR1 is MDHEN and CDR2 SYDVKM. This clonotype was observed a handful of times. A much larger clone lies one base from this, so it may be a read error.

The chain employs TRBV28 and TRBJ1-5; D not resolved. Sample: blood. The source is a young man with Graves' hyperthyroidism. DNA for the CDR3: TGTGCCGGCAGTTCCACAGATCAGCCCCAGCATTTT. Its protein product is CAGSSTDQPQHF. The variable domain in full, with the rest retrieved from reference TRBV28 and TRBJ1-5, is DVKVTQSSRYLVKRTGEKVFLECVQDMDHENMFWYRQDPGLGLRLIYFSYDVKMKEKGDIPEGYSVSREKKERFSLILESASTNQTSMYLCAGSSTDQPQHFGDGTRLSIL.